The clone carrying this T cell receptor beta chain was recorded a few times. The CDR3 is 14 amino acids. From germline, CDR1 is LNHDA and CDR2 SQIVND (reference sequence). V was clipped by 3 bases and J by 5 bases, with 11 bases between them. A multiplex PCR was run with 60 Vbeta primers and 13 Jbeta primers. Assay used: immunoSEQ multiplex PCR; TCRdb lists only in-frame clones, some missing. The sample lists roughly 72,000 clones, almost 80% occurring once. Each of the donors was a healthy bone marrow donor. The data belong to a study of cytomegalovirus exposure and HLA in healthy donors. Sequenced material: PBMCs. The chain combines TRBV19 with TRBJ1-5, with D perhaps TRBD1 (6 bases). The sequence derives from a middle-aged woman in good health and CMV-seropositive. CDR3 residues: CASSMGDTDQPQHF. CDR3 DNA sequence: TGTGCCAGTAGTATGGGGGACACGGATCAGCCCCAGCATTTT.